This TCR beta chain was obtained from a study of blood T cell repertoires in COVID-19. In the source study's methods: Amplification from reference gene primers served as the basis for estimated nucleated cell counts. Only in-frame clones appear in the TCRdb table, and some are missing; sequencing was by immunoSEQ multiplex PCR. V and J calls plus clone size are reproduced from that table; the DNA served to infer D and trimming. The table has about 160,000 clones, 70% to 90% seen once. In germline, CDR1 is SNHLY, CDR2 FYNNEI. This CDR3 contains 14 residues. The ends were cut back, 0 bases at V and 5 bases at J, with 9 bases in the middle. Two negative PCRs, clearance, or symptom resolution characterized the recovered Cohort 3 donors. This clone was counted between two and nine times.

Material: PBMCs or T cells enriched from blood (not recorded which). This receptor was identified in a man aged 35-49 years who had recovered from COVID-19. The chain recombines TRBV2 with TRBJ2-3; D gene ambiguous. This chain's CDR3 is CASSEAGYLDTQYF. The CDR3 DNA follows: TGTGCCAGCAGTGAAGCGGGCTATTTAGATACGCAGTATTTT.